The T cell receptor (beta chain) under discussion was sequenced for a study of blood T cell repertoires in COVID-19. Across the whole study: COVID-19 samples from acute and convalescent phases originated in the United States, Italy and Spain. The cDNA or gDNA used as material had been derived from T cells, B-cell-depleted T cells, or PBMCs.

This clone has just a few counts. Authors' analysis steps: Cell counts per sample came from amplifying reference gene primers. Produced via immunoSEQ multiplex PCR; TCRdb's table is partial and in-frame only. D and trimming come from the DNA, and the V and J calls and clone size come from that table. The data hold under 45,000 clones, with about 80% observed a single time. Germline assignment: CDR1 LGHDT and CDR2 YNNKEL (reference sequence). Trimming removed 4 bases from V and 9 bases from J; junction bases left unmatched: 3. This CDR3 comprises 14 residues. The V call is TRBV3-1 (or the pseudogene TRBV3-2), the J call TRBJ2-1; 13 nucleotides align to TRBD2. The clonotype comes from a man in his 60s with active COVID-19. Sequences were obtained from peripheral blood. For the CDR3, the DNA is TGTGCCAGCAGCCTAGGACTAGCGGGAGTTGAGCAGTTCTTC. As protein: CASSLGLAGVEQFF.